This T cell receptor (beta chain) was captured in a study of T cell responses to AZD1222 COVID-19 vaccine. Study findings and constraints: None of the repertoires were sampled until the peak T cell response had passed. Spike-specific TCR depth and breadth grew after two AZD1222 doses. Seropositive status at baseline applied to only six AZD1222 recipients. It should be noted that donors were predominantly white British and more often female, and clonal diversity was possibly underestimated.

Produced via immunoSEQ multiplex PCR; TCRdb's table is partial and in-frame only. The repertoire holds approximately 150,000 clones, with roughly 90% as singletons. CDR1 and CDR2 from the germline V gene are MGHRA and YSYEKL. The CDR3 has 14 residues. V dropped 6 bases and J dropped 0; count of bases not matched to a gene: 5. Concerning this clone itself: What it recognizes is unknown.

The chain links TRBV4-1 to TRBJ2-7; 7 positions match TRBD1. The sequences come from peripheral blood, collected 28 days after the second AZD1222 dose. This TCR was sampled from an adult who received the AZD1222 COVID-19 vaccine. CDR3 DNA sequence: TGCGCCAGCAGTGACAGGGCCAGCTCCTACGAGCAGTACTTC. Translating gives CASSDRASSYEQYF.